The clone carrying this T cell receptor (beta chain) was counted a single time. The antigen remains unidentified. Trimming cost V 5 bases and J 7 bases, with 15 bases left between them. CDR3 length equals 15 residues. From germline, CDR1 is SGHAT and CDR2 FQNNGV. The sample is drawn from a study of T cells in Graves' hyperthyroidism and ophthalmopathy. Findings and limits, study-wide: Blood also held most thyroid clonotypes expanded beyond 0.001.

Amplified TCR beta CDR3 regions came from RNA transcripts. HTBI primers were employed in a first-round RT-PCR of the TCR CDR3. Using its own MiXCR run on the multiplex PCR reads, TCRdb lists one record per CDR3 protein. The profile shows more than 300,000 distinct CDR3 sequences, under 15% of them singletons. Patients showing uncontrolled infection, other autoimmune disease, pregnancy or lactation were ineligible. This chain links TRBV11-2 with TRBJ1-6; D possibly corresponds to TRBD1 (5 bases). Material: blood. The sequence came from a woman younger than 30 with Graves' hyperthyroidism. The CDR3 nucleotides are TGTGCCAGCAGCCAGGAACAAACAGGAAATTCACCCCTCCACTTT. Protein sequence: CASSQEQTGNSPLHF.